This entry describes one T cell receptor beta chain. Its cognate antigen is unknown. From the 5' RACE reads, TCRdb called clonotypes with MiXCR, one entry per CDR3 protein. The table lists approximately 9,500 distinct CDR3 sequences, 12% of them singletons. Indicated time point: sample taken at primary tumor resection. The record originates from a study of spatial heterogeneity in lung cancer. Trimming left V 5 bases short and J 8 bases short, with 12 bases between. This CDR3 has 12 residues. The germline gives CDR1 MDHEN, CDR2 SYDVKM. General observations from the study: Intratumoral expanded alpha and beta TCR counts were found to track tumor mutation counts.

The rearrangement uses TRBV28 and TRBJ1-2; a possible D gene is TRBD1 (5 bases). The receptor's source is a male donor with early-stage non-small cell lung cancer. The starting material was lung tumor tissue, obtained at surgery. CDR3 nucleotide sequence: TGTGCCAGCAGTCAAAAAGGGGTCGGCTACACCTTC. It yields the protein CASSQKGVGYTF.